This entry concerns a single T cell receptor (beta chain). CD45RO-negative, CCR7-selected cells formed the naive CD8 fraction, which excluded terminally differentiated effector memory CD45RA+ cells. Repertoires were generated with immunoSEQ multiplex PCR, while TCRdb's copy carries only in-frame clones and drops some. Of about 2.1 million clones listed, about 92% are singletons. The record originates from a study of shared clonotypes between healthy human individuals. The specimen was naive CD8+ T cells from PBMCs. This receptor was taken from a young man in good health. Some clones in this sample may be carry-over from other donors' samples.

This CDR3 reads CASSFGTLAYEQYF. The CDR3 coding sequence is TGTGCCAGCAGTTTCGGGACATTAGCCTACGAGCAGTACTTC. This sequence joins TRBV27 and TRBJ2-7, with D possibly TRBD1 on 6 matching bases. Germline assignment: CDR1 MNHEY and CDR2 SMNVEV (reference sequence). CDR3 size: 14 residues. Trimming shortened V by 3 bases and J by 2 bases, and 11 bases separated the two germline ends.